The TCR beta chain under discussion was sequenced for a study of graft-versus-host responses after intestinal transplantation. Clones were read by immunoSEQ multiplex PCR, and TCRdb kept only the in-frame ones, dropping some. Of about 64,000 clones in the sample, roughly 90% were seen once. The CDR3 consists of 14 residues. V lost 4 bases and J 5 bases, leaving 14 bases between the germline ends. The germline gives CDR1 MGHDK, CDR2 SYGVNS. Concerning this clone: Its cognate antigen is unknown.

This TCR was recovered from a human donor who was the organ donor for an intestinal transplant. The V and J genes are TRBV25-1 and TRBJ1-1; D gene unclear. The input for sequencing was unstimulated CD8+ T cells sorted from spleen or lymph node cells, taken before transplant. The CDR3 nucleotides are TGTGCCAGCAGTGCCCAAAAAATGAGAACTGAAGCTTTCTTT. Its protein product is CASSAQKMRTEAFF.